This T cell receptor beta chain was profiled in a study of Graves' ophthalmopathy and Graves' hyperthyroidism. CDR3 regions of TCR beta were amplified from RNA transcripts. HTBI primers primed a first-round RT-PCR, and a second-round multiplex PCR followed. TCRdb used MiXCR to reprocess the multiplex PCR reads, holding one entry per CDR3 protein. The sample carries hundreds of thousands of distinct CDR3 sequences, just over 40% recorded once. Study conclusions and caveats: Blood samples also showed most expanded thyroid clonotypes exceeding 0.001 frequency.

V lost 5 bases to trimming and J lost 1 base, with 14 bases between them. Germline CDR1 LNHDA, CDR2 SQIVND (reference sequence). This CDR3 is built from 15 residues. This clonotype has more than one count but fewer than ten. What it recognizes is unknown. The sequencing input was peripheral blood. The TCR originated in an adult man with Graves' ophthalmopathy. The chain employs TRBV19 and TRBJ1-1, with D possibly matching TRBD1 (5 bases). DNA of the CDR3: TGTGCCAGTAGTGCCTACCGGGACCGGAACACTGAAGCTTTCTTT. Amino acid sequence: CASSAYRDRNTEAFF. Filled out from reference TRBV19 and TRBJ1-1, the complete variable domain reads DGGITQSPKYLFRKEGQNVTLSCEQNLNHDAMYWYRQDPGQGLRLIYYSQIVNDFQKGDIAEGYSVSREKKESFPLTVTSAQKNPTAFYLCASSAYRDRNTEAFFGQGTRLTVV.